These T cell receptor beta chains were read from a single sample in a study of CD4+ T cells in melanoma. Here immunoSEQ multiplex PCR was the method, and the copy in TCRdb shows in-frame clones only, minus some. Of some 110,000 clones in the sample, approximately 92% were seen once. Sequenced: peripheral blood. These receptors were obtained from a human donor with melanoma. CDR3s include the opening cysteine and the closing phenylalanine or tryptophan. Fields, in order: D gene, V gene, J gene, clone size, CDR3 DNA, CDR3 protein. D genes are given only for firm matches. Some rows have no size entry. The others give once, few or many, or a class for an expanded clone.

D gene: -
V gene: TRBV28
J gene: TRBJ2-7
clone size: -
CDR3 DNA: TGTGCCAGCAGTTTACGTGGGCTTACCTACGAGCAGTACTTC
CDR3 protein: CASSLRGLTYEQYF

D gene: -
V gene: TRBV21-1
J gene: TRBJ1-5
clone size: -
CDR3 DNA: TGTGCCAGCAGCGCAATGACAGGGCGCAATCAGCCCCAGCATTTT
CDR3 protein: CASSAMTGRNQPQHF

D gene: -
V gene: TRBV7-8
J gene: TRBJ1-5
clone size: -
CDR3 DNA: TGTGCCAGCAGCTTAGCACGCGACAGGTCCTATAGCAATCAGCCCCAGCATTTT
CDR3 protein: CASSLARDRSYSNQPQHF

D gene: -
V gene: TRBV11-1
J gene: TRBJ1-2
clone size: -
CDR3 DNA: TGTGCCAGCAGCAGCACTAACTATGGCTACACCTTC
CDR3 protein: CASSSTNYGYTF

D gene: -
V gene: TRBV7-2
J gene: TRBJ2-7
clone size: -
CDR3 DNA: TGTGCCAGCAGCTTGTCCGCGGGGTCCTACGAGCAGTACTTC
CDR3 protein: CASSLSAGSYEQYF

D gene: TRBD2
V gene: TRBV19
J gene: TRBJ2-5
clone size: -
CDR3 DNA: TGTGCCAGTAGTATAGCTAGCGGAAACAAAGAGACCCAGTACTTC
CDR3 protein: CASSIASGNKETQYF

D gene: -
V gene: TRBV2
J gene: TRBJ2-2
clone size: few
CDR3 DNA: TGTGCCAGCACGGGGGAAGTTGCCGGGGAGCTGTTTTTT
CDR3 protein: CASTGEVAGELFF

D gene: -
V gene: TRBV7-3
J gene: TRBJ2-1
clone size: -
CDR3 DNA: TGTGCCAGCAGCTTAAGAGGCACCGCTGCGGGCAATGAGCAGTTCTTC
CDR3 protein: CASSLRGTAAGNEQFF

D gene: TRBD1
V gene: TRBV6-1
J gene: TRBJ1-2
clone size: -
CDR3 DNA: TGTGCCAGCAGTGAAAGTGCTCGGACAGGGATCTATGGCTACACCTTC
CDR3 protein: CASSESARTGIYGYTF

D gene: -
V gene: TRBV11-3
J gene: TRBJ2-1
clone size: -
CDR3 DNA: TGTGCCAGCAGCTTACATAACAGGTACAATGAGCAGTTCTTC
CDR3 protein: CASSLHNRYNEQFF

D gene: TRBD1
V gene: TRBV27
J gene: TRBJ2-7
clone size: -
CDR3 DNA: TGTGCCAGCGCACCGGGACAGGGTTCCTACGAGCAGTACTTC
CDR3 protein: CASAPGQGSYEQYF

D gene: -
V gene: TRBV18
J gene: TRBJ1-3
clone size: -
CDR3 DNA: TGTGCCAGCTCACCAGAGGGAAACACCATATATTTT
CDR3 protein: CASSPEGNTIYF

D gene: TRBD1
V gene: TRBV27
J gene: TRBJ1-4
clone size: -
CDR3 DNA: TGTGCCAGCAGTTTATCGGGCGCCGGGACAGCCATCGGCCTAAATGAAAAACTGTTTTTT
CDR3 protein: CASSLSGAGTAIGLNEKLFF

D gene: -
V gene: TRBV28
J gene: TRBJ2-2
clone size: -
CDR3 DNA: TGTGCCAGCAGTTTCGTGCGGAACACCGGGGAGCTGTTTTTT
CDR3 protein: CASSFVRNTGELFF

D gene: TRBD1
V gene: TRBV7-2
J gene: TRBJ2-1
clone size: once
CDR3 DNA: TGTGCCAGCAGCCGGACAGGGTCAACCTACAATGAGCAGTTCTTC
CDR3 protein: CASSRTGSTYNEQFF

D gene: -
V gene: TRBV6-6
J gene: TRBJ2-3
clone size: -
CDR3 DNA: TGTGCCAGCCTCACGGGCGGGAATCAGGATACGCAGTATTTT
CDR3 protein: CASLTGGNQDTQYF

D gene: -
V gene: TRBV7-6
J gene: TRBJ1-4
clone size: -
CDR3 DNA: TGTGCCAGCAGCTTAGGGACAGCGGGGGGTGAAAAACTGTTTTTT
CDR3 protein: CASSLGTAGGEKLFF

D gene: -
V gene: TRBV27
J gene: TRBJ1-2
clone size: few
CDR3 DNA: TGTGCCAGCGCCGAACACACCTTC
CDR3 protein: CASAEHTF

D gene: -
V gene: TRBV28
J gene: TRBJ2-3
clone size: -
CDR3 DNA: TGTGCCAGCAGTAAGACAGGCCCTCTGCCTAACACAGATACGCAGTATTTT
CDR3 protein: CASSKTGPLPNTDTQYF

D gene: -
V gene: TRBV28
J gene: TRBJ1-5
clone size: -
CDR3 DNA: TGTGCCAGCCGCTTACGGAAGGGTCATGGCAATCAGCCCCAGCATTTT
CDR3 protein: CASRLRKGHGNQPQHF

D gene: -
V gene: TRBV6-5
J gene: TRBJ2-7
clone size: -
CDR3 DNA: TGTGCCAGCAGTTACTCGAAAATTCCCTACGAGCAGTACTTC
CDR3 protein: CASSYSKIPYEQYF

D gene: -
V gene: TRBV27
J gene: TRBJ2-7
clone size: -
CDR3 DNA: TGTGCCAGCAGTCCACTACGTGTCACAGGAAGCTACGAGCAGTACTTC
CDR3 protein: CASSPLRVTGSYEQYF

D gene: -
V gene: TRBV19
J gene: TRBJ1-5
clone size: few
CDR3 DNA: TGTGCCAGTAGGGCCGATTATAGCAATCAGCCCCAGCATTTT
CDR3 protein: CASRADYSNQPQHF

D gene: -
V gene: TRBV11-3
J gene: TRBJ1-1
clone size: -
CDR3 DNA: TGTGCCAGCAGCTTAATCTCGGGACATTTGAACACTGAAGCTTTCTTT
CDR3 protein: CASSLISGHLNTEAFF

D gene: TRBD1
V gene: TRBV4-3
J gene: TRBJ2-1
clone size: -
CDR3 DNA: TGCGCCAGCAGCCGGGACGGGACAGAAAGCTCCTACAATGAGCAGTTCTTC
CDR3 protein: CASSRDGTESSYNEQFF

D gene: -
V gene: TRBV28
J gene: TRBJ2-3
clone size: -
CDR3 DNA: TGTGCCAGCAGTCCCCAGGCCCGAGGGGACACAGATACGCAGTATTTT
CDR3 protein: CASSPQARGDTDTQYF

D gene: -
V gene: TRBV28
J gene: TRBJ1-4
clone size: -
CDR3 DNA: TGTGCCAGCAGTTTAACAGGGACTAATGAAAAACTGTTTTTT
CDR3 protein: CASSLTGTNEKLFF

D gene: -
V gene: TRBV11-3
J gene: TRBJ2-7
clone size: -
CDR3 DNA: TGTGCCAGCAGCTTCCCAGGAGGAGCCGAGCAGTACTTC
CDR3 protein: CASSFPGGAEQYF

D gene: -
V gene: TRBV5-4
J gene: TRBJ2-1
clone size: -
CDR3 DNA: TGTGCCAGCAGCTTGGCGTTAAGCGGACGATCATACAATGAGCAGTTCTTC
CDR3 protein: CASSLALSGRSYNEQFF

D gene: -
V gene: TRBV7-2
J gene: TRBJ1-6
clone size: once
CDR3 DNA: TGTGCCAGCAGCCCAACGGCCAGTTATAATTCACCCCTCCACTTT
CDR3 protein: CASSPTASYNSPLHF

D gene: -
V gene: TRBV30
J gene: TRBJ2-5
clone size: -
CDR3 DNA: TGTGCCTGGGAACAGGGTGTTCAGGAGACCCAGTACTTC
CDR3 protein: CAWEQGVQETQYF

D gene: -
V gene: TRBV4-3
J gene: TRBJ2-2
clone size: -
CDR3 DNA: TGCGCCAGCAGCCAAGATGAGTATTCAAGTAACACCGGGGAGCTGTTTTTT
CDR3 protein: CASSQDEYSSNTGELFF

D gene: -
V gene: TRBV10-3
J gene: TRBJ2-5
clone size: -
CDR3 DNA: TGTGCCACCGGCGCAGGAAGGCAAGAGACCCAGTACTTC
CDR3 protein: CATGAGRQETQYF

D gene: -
V gene: TRBV7-2
J gene: TRBJ1-4
clone size: once
CDR3 DNA: TGTGCCAGCAGCCTGGGGTGGGAAAAACTGTTTTTT
CDR3 protein: CASSLGWEKLFF

D gene: -
V gene: TRBV15
J gene: TRBJ2-7
clone size: -
CDR3 DNA: TGTGCCACCAGCAGAGATCGGGGGCGGCCCCACGAGCAGTACTTC
CDR3 protein: CATSRDRGRPHEQYF

D gene: -
V gene: TRBV6-5
J gene: TRBJ2-5
clone size: -
CDR3 DNA: TGTGCCAGCAGTTACTTACCCCAAGAGACCCAGTACTTC
CDR3 protein: CASSYLPQETQYF

D gene: -
V gene: TRBV5-4
J gene: TRBJ2-3
clone size: -
CDR3 DNA: TGTGCCAGCAGCTTGTCGGGGGTGGCGGATACGCAGTATTTT
CDR3 protein: CASSLSGVADTQYF